The 19 T cell receptor beta chains reported below all come from one sample, sequenced in a study of blood T cells in healthy people across ages. Through a sample-barcoded 5' primer and a J-beta primer mix, a second PCR was run for about 7 to 12 cycles. TCRdb re-called the 5' RACE reads through MiXCR, storing one row per CDR3 protein. The data show approximately 1.5 million distinct CDR3 sequences, with approximately 43% seen just once and just over 4% held by the top ten. The sample taken for sequencing was blood. These receptors all stem from a woman aged 18-29 years in good health.

The chain joins TRBV5-1 to TRBJ1-1, with D perhaps matching TRBD1 (6 bases). Germline-derived CDR1 and CDR2 are SGHRS and YFSETQ. The length of the CDR3 is 16 residues. Trimming stripped 5 bases from V and 4 bases from J, with 21 bases between. CDR3 in amino acids: CASRQSTGRSGTEAFF. The CDR3 bases are TGCGCCAGCAGACAAAGTACAGGGAGATCGGGCACTGAAGCTTTCTTT.

The rearrangement uses TRBV7-2 and TRBJ2-7; D ambiguous. V lost 1 base and J lost 3, with 13 bases in between. The germline CDR1 and CDR2 sequences are SGHTA and FQGNSA. The CDR3 has 15 residues. CDR3 protein: CASSLGRNSFYEQYF. The CDR3 bases are TGTGCCAGCAGCTTAGGCAGGAACAGTTTCTACGAGCAGTACTTC.

This clonotype was seen a handful of times. This chain uses TRBV13 with TRBJ1-1, with D tentatively TRBD1 (5 bases). This CDR3 contains 15 residues. Germline-derived CDR1 and CDR2 are PRHDT and FYEKMQ (reference sequence). The ends were cut back, 1 base at V and 3 bases at J, with 12 bases in the middle. CDR3 sequence (DNA): TGTGCCAGCAGCTTAGAGTCAGGGAGGGACACTGAAGCTTTCTTT. Encoded protein: CASSLESGRDTEAFF.

The chain combines TRBV7-9 with TRBJ2-1; TRBD2 might be the D (6 bases). The length of the CDR3 is 14 residues. Trimming stripped 0 bases from V and 8 bases from J, with 11 bases between. The germline V gene encodes CDR1 SEHNR and CDR2 FQNEAQ (reference sequence). The CDR3 reads CASSLAPSGDEQFF. CDR3 nucleotide sequence: TGTGCCAGCAGCTTAGCCCCCTCGGGGGATGAGCAGTTCTTC.

This clonotype has more than one count but fewer than ten. Sequence at one end of the junction differs from germline and may be a read error. The rearrangement uses TRBV4-2 and TRBJ2-1, with 11 bases that match TRBD2. Germline assignment: CDR1 LGHNA and CDR2 YNFKEQ. This CDR3 region has 15 residues. The CDR3 sequence: CASNQLAGVYNEQFF. Written as DNA, the CDR3 is TGTGCCAGCAACCAACTAGCGGGAGTCTACAATGAGCAGTTCTTC.

Comment on this clonotype: The germline gene is not matched at one end of the junction; a read error may be the cause. The chain recombines TRBV28 with TRBJ2-5; unclear D gene. Germline CDR1 MDHEN, CDR2 SYDVKM. The CDR3 has 15 amino acids. The CDR3 loop is CANSLHAESQETQYF. In DNA form, the CDR3 reads TGTGCCAACAGTTTGCATGCGGAGAGCCAAGAGACCCAGTACTTC. The whole variable domain, filled in from reference TRBV28 and TRBJ2-5, reads DVKVTQSSRYLVKRTGEKVFLECVQDMDHENMFWYRQDPGLGLRLIYFSYDVKMKEKGDIPEGYSVSREKKERFSLILESASTNQTSMYLCANSLHAESQETQYFGPGTRLLVL.

The chain recombines TRBV20-1 with TRBJ1-4; D is perhaps TRBD1 (6 bases). Per the germline V gene, CDR1 is DFQATT and CDR2 is SNEGSKA (reference sequence). Trimming pared 5 bases from V and 6 bases from J, leaving 16 bases between. This CDR3 has 14 residues. The CDR3 DNA is TGCAGTGCTTTCGGGGGCGCCCGGGATGAAAAACTGTTTTTT. Residues: CSAFGGARDEKLFF.

This clonotype appeared a few times. V and J are TRBV12-3 or TRBV12-4 and TRBJ1-6; TRBD1 might be the D (6 bases). The CDR3 is 16 residues long. Trimming stripped 7 bases from V and 5 bases from J, with 18 bases between. CDR3 region: CASTRSHRDHNSPLHF. The CDR3 DNA is TGTGCCAGCACCCGATCCCACAGGGACCATAATTCACCCCTCCACTTT.

This clonotype was seen a few times. This rearrangement joins TRBV20-1 to TRBJ1-1; D possibly corresponds to TRBD1 (5 bases). The CDR3 runs to 14 residues. Germline loops: CDR1 DFQATT, CDR2 SNEGSKA (reference sequence). Trimming cost V 3 bases and J 4 bases, with 15 bases left between them. The CDR3 region has the DNA TGCAGTGCTAGTTCAGGGATTAGGGTCACTGAAGCTTTCTTT. Translated: CSASSGIRVTEAFF.

This clonotype was observed a handful of times. The V gene is TRBV7-2, the J gene TRBJ1-2; 7 nucleotides agree with TRBD1. V shed 3 bases and J 7 bases; nucleotides not matched to a gene: 5. The CDR3 totals 13 residues. Germline lookup yields CDR1 SGHTA and CDR2 FQGNSA. The CDR3 region is CASSFRQGFGYTF. For the CDR3, the DNA is TGTGCCAGCAGCTTCAGACAGGGATTTGGCTACACCTTC.

This clonotype was seen a handful of times. This chain uses TRBV11-2 with TRBJ1-6; weak D call: TRBD1 (6 bases). Germline loops: CDR1 SGHAT, CDR2 FQNNGV. V lost 5 bases and J lost 10, with 18 bases in between. The CDR3 loop spans 15 amino acids. Here the CDR3 reads CASSPQTGARSPLHF. CDR3 in DNA: TGTGCCAGCAGCCCACAGACGGGGGCGAGGTCACCCCTCCACTTT.

The chain recombines TRBV2 with TRBJ1-1; D may be TRBD1 (5 bases). The CDR3 totals 14 residues. From germline, CDR1 is SNHLY and CDR2 FYNNEI. Trimming cost V 3 bases and J 2 bases, with 10 bases left between them. As DNA, the CDR3 is TGTGCCAGCAGTGAGCAGGGCTTTAACACTGAAGCTTTCTTT. Its translation is CASSEQGFNTEAFF.

This clonotype occurred a few times. This clone may be a read error of a much larger clone one base away. V and J are TRBV9 and TRBJ2-5, with a possible D match to TRBD2 (6 bases). Germline V gene sequence: CDR1 SGDLS, CDR2 YYNGEE. CDR3 size: 15 residues. The germline V and J ends were trimmed by 4 bases and 1 base, with 14 bases remaining between them. The CDR3 DNA reads as TGTGCCAGCAGCCGAGGGACTGCTCCCCAAGAGACCCAGTACTTC. It encodes CASSRGTAPQETQYF.

To note about this clonotype: A much larger clone differs from this one at a single base, so this may be a read error. The genes are TRBV27 and TRBJ2-1; TRBD2 aligns across 8 bases. V gave up 4 bases and J gave up 0 bases; unmatched junction bases: 2. The CDR3 has 15 amino acids. The germline V gene encodes CDR1 MNHEY and CDR2 SMNVEV (reference sequence). CDR3 region: CASSCGGSSYNEQFF. The DNA for the CDR3 is TGTGCCAGCAGTTGCGGGGGGAGCTCCTACAATGAGCAGTTCTTC.

There are a few counts of this clonotype. This chain joins TRBV20-1 and TRBJ1-1; D is unresolved. V lost 1 base and J lost 0, with 12 bases in between. The CDR3 length is 15 residues. Germline-derived CDR1 and CDR2 are DFQATT and SNEGSKA (reference sequence). CDR3 loop: CSARAIQRLNTEAFF. CDR3 bases: TGCAGTGCTAGAGCCATACAGAGGTTGAACACTGAAGCTTTCTTT.

V gene TRBV2 combines with J gene TRBJ1-1, with a tentative D call TRBD1 (5 bases). Trimming took off 6 bases at V and 4 bases at J, with 12 bases between the two ends. Germline CDR1 is SNHLY and CDR2 is FYNNEI. The CDR3 runs to 13 residues. The CDR3 DNA reads TGTGCCAGCAGCAGGACACTAAGCACTGAAGCTTTCTTT. Translated, it gives CASSRTLSTEAFF.

This clonotype came up once. The chain employs TRBV11-2 and TRBJ2-1; possibly TRBD1 or TRBD2 for D (6 bases each). Germline-derived CDR1 and CDR2 are SGHAT and FQNNGV. CDR3 size: 15 residues. Trimming removed 5 bases from V and 9 bases from J, with 20 bases in between. This chain's CDR3 is CASSHLVGGRGEQFF. The CDR3, as DNA: TGTGCCAGCAGCCATCTAGTGGGGGGCCGGGGTGAGCAGTTCTTC. Supplemented by reference TRBV11-2 and TRBJ2-1, the full variable domain reads EAGVAQSPRYKIIEKRQSVAFWCNPISGHATLYWYQQILGQGPKLLIQFQNNGVVDDSQLPKDRFSAERLKGVDSTLKIQPAKLEDSAVYLCASSHLVGGRGEQFFGPGTRLTVL.

This chain connects TRBV25-1 to TRBJ2-5; 9 positions agree with TRBD1. The better agreement between TRBJ2-7 and the DNA end casts doubt on the J call. Germline V gene data show CDR1 as MGHDK and CDR2 as SYGVNS. The CDR3 covers 14 residues. For the CDR3, the DNA is TGTGCCAGTAGGGCCGGGACAGGGACGTACGAGCAGTACTTC. Amino acid sequence: CASRAGTGTYEQYF.

The V gene is TRBV7-9, the J gene TRBJ2-2, with 11 bases that match TRBD2. The ends lost 0 bases at V and 0 bases at J; junction bases unmatched: 0. The length of the CDR3 is 17 residues. CDR1 and CDR2 from the germline V gene are SEHNR and FQNEAQ (reference sequence). The CDR3 protein is CASSLAGLAANTGELFF. The CDR3 nucleotides read TGTGCCAGCAGCTTAGCGGGACTAGCGGCGAACACCGGGGAGCTGTTTTTT.